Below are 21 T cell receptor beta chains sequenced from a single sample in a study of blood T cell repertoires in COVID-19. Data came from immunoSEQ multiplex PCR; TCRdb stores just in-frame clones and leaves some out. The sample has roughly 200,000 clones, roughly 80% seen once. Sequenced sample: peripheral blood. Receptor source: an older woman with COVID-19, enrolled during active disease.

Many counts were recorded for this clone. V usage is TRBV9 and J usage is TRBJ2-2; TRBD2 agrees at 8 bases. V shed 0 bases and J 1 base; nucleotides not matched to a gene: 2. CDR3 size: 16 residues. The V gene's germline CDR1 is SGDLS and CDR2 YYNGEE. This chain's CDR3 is CASSVGLAQNTGELFF. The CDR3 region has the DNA TGTGCCAGCAGCGTAGGACTAGCGCAGAACACCGGGGAGCTGTTTTTT.

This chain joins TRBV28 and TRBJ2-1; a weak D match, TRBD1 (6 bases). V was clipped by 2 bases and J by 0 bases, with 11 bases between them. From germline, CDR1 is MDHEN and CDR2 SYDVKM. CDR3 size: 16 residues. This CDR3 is CASSLLGQSSYNEQFF. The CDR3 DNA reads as TGTGCCAGCAGTTTACTAGGACAGAGCTCCTACAATGAGCAGTTCTTC.

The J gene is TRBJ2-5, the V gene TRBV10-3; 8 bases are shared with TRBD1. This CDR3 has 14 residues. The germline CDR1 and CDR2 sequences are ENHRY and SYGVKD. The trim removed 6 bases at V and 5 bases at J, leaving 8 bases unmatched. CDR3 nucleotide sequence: TGTGCCATCAGCGGACAGGGAGGACGGGAGACCCAGTACTTC. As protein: CAISGQGGRETQYF.

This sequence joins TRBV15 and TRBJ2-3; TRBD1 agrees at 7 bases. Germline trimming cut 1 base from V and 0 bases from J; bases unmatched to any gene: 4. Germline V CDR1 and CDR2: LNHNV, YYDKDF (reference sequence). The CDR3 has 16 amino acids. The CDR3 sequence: CATSRGGTVSTDTQYF. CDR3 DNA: TGTGCCACCAGCAGAGGGGGGACAGTTAGCACAGATACGCAGTATTTT. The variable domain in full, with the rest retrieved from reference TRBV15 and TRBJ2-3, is DAMVIQNPRYQVTQFGKPVTLSCSQTLNHNVMYWYQQKSSQAPKLLFHYYDKDFNNEADTPDNFQSRRPNTSFCFLDIRSPGLGDTAMYLCATSRGGTVSTDTQYFGPGTRLTVL.

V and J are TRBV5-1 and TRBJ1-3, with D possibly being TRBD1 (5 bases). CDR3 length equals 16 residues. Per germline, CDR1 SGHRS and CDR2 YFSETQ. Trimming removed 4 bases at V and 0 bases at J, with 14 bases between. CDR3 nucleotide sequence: TGCGCCAGCAGCCCCGCAGGGAGGACCTCTGGAAACACCATATATTTT. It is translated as CASSPAGRTSGNTIYF. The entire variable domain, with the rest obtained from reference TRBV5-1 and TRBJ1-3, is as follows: KAGVTQTPRYLIKTRGQQVTLSCSPISGHRSVSWYQQTPGQGLQFLFEYFSETQRNKGNFPGRFSGRQFSNSRSEMNVSTLELGDSALYLCASSPAGRTSGNTIYFGEGSWLTVV.

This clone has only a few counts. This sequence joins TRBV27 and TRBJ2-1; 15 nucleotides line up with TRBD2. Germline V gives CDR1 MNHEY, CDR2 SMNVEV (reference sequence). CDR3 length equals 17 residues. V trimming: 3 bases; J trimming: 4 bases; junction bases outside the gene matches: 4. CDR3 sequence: CASSLGTSGRKYNEQFF. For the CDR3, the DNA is TGTGCCAGCAGTTTGGGGACTAGCGGGAGGAAGTACAATGAGCAGTTCTTC.

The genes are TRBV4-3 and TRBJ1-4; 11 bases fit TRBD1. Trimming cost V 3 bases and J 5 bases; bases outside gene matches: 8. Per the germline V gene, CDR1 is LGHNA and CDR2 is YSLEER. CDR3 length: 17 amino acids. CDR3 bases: TGCGCCAGCAGCCAGGGGACAGGGGGAATTGGGAATGAAAAACTGTTTTTT. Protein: CASSQGTGGIGNEKLFF.

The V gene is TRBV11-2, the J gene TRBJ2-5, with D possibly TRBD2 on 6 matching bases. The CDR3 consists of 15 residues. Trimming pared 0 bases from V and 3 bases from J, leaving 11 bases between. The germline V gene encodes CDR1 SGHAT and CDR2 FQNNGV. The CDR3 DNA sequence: TGTGCCAGCAGCTTAGACGCGACTAGTGAAGAGACCCAGTACTTC. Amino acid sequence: CASSLDATSEETQYF.

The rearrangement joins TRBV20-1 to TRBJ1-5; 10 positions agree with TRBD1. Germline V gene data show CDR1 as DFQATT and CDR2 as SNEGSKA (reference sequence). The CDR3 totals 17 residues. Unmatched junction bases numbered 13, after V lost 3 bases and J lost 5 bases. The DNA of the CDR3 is TGCAGTGCTAGTATGAGACAGGGGGCCGGGTTCGATCAGCCCCAGCATTTT. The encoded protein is CSASMRQGAGFDQPQHF.

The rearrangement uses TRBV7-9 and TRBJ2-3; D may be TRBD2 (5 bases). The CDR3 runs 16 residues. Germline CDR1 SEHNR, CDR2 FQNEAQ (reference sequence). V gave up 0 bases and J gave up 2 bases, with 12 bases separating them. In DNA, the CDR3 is TGTGCCAGCAGCTTAGCGGTTAGCGAGGTCACAGATACGCAGTATTTT. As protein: CASSLAVSEVTDTQYF.

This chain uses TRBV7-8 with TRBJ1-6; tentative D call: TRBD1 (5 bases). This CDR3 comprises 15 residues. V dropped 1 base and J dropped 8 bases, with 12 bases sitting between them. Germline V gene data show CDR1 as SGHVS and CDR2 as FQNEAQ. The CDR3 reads CASSLGSGLHSPLHF. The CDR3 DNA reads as TGTGCCAGCAGCTTAGGTTCAGGGTTGCATTCACCCCTCCACTTT.

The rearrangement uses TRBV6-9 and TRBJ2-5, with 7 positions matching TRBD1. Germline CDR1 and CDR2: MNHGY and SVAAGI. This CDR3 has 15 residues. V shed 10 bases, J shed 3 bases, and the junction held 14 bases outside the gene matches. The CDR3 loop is CATHSAGGREETQYF. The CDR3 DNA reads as TGTGCCACCCACTCCGCAGGGGGAAGGGAAGAGACCCAGTACTTC.

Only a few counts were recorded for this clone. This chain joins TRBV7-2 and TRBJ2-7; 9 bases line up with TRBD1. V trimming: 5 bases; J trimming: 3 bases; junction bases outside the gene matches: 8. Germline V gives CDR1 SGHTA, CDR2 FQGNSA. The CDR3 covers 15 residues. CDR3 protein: CASSTTGTGYYEQYF. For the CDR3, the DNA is TGTGCCAGCAGCACGACCGGGACAGGGTACTACGAGCAGTACTTC.

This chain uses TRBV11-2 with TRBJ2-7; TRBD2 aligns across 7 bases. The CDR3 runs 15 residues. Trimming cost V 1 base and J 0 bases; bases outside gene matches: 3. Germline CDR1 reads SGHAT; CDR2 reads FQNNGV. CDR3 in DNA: TGTGCCAGCAGCTTAGTGGGCGGGAGCTCCTACGAGCAGTACTTC. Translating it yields CASSLVGGSSYEQYF.

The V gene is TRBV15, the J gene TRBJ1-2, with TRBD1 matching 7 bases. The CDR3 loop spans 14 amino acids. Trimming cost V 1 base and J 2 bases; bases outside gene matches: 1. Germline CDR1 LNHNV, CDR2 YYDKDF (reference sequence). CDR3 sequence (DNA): TGTGCCACCAGCAGAGTGGACAGGAACTATGGCTACACCTTC. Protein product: CATSRVDRNYGYTF. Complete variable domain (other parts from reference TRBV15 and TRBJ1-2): DAMVIQNPRYQVTQFGKPVTLSCSQTLNHNVMYWYQQKSSQAPKLLFHYYDKDFNNEADTPDNFQSRRPNTSFCFLDIRSPGLGDTAMYLCATSRVDRNYGYTFGSGTRLTVV.

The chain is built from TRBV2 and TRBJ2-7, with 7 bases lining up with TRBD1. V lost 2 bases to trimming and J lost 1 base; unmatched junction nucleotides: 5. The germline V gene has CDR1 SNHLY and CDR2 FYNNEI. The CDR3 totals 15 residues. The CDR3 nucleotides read TGTGCCAGCAGTGAAAGACAGGGTGGTTCCTACGAGCAGTACTTC. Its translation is CASSERQGGSYEQYF.

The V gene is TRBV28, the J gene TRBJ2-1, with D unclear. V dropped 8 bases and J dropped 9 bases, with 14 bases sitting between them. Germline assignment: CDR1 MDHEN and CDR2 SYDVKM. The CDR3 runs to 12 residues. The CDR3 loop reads CASATRTSEQFF. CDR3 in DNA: TGTGCCAGCGCTACCCGCACGAGTGAGCAGTTCTTC.

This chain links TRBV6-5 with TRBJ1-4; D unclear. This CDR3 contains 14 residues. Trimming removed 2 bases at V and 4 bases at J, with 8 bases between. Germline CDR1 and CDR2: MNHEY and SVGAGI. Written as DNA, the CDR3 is TGTGCCAGCAGTTACGGAGGGATTAATGAAAAACTGTTTTTT. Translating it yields CASSYGGINEKLFF.

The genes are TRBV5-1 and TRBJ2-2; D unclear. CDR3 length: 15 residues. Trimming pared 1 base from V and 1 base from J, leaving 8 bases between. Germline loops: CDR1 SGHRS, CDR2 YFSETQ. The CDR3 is CASSLLALNTGELFF. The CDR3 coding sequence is TGCGCCAGCAGCTTGTTAGCTCTGAACACCGGGGAGCTGTTTTTT.

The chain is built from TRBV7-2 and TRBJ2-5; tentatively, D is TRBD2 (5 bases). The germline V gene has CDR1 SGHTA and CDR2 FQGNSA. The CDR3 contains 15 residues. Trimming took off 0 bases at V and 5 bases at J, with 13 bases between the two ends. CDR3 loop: CASSLARAAAETQYF. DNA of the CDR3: TGTGCCAGCAGCTTAGCGAGGGCGGCAGCGGAGACCCAGTACTTC.

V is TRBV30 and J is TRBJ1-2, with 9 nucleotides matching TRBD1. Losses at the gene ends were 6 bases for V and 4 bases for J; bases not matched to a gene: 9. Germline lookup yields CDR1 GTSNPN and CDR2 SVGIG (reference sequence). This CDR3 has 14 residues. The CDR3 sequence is CACSPRTGVYGYTF. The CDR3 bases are TGTGCCTGTTCCCCGAGGACAGGGGTCTATGGCTACACCTTC.